This is a list of T cell receptor beta chains from one sample in a study of blood T cell repertoires in COVID-19. Profiling relied on immunoSEQ multiplex PCR, and the TCRdb table lists in-frame clones only, not all of them. The table records 50,000 to 55,000 clones, 85% to 90% of them present only once. What was sequenced was peripheral blood. The receptors come from a man aged 50-60 years with acute or convalescent COVID-19. CDR3s include the opening cysteine and the closing phenylalanine or tryptophan. The D gene is left open where the match is weak. Size is stated for part of the rows, as once, few or many counts, or as a class when the clone is expanded.

j_gene	d_gene	v_gene	abundance	CDR3nt	CDR3aa
TRBJ1-1	TRBD1	TRBV18	.	TGTGCCAGCTCACCGCGACAGGGGGCGGAAACTGAAGCTTTCTTT	CASSPRQGAETEAFF
TRBJ1-6	.	TRBV2	.	TGTGCCAGCGGTGGGCGGGGTTGGGATTCACCCCTCCACTTT	CASGGRGWDSPLHF
TRBJ2-7	.	TRBV25-1	.	TGTGCCAGCAGTGAATCGGGGTACAGCTCCTACGAGCAGTACTTC	CASSESGYSSYEQYF
TRBJ2-7	.	TRBV9	.	TGTGCCAGCAGCCCAGGTCGGGAGCAGTACTTC	CASSPGREQYF
TRBJ1-1	.	TRBV9	once	TGTGCCAGCAGCCCTTGGGGCTTGAAAGCTTTCTTT	CASSPWGLKAFF
TRBJ2-1	.	TRBV6-1	.	TGTGCCAGCAGTGAAGCGCTGTCGGTGGCCTACAATGAGCAGTTCTTC	CASSEALSVAYNEQFF
TRBJ2-5	TRBD1	TRBV11-1	.	TGTGCCAGCAGCTGGGACAGACAAGAGACCCAGTACTTC	CASSWDRQETQYF
TRBJ1-1	.	TRBV9	.	TGTGCCAGCAGCACCGGGGGGGTCGGGGGCACTGAAGCTTTCTTT	CASSTGGVGGTEAFF
TRBJ2-5	.	TRBV7-9	.	TGTGCCAGCAGCTTCAAACCGGGACAAAATCAAGAGACCCAGTACTTC	CASSFKPGQNQETQYF
TRBJ1-5	.	TRBV19	.	TGTGCCAGTAGTATGAAGGAGTATAGCAATCAGCCCCAGCATTTT	CASSMKEYSNQPQHF
TRBJ2-7	.	TRBV21-1	.	TGTGCCAGCAGCAAAAGAACTACAGGGGTGGCGACCTACGAGCAGTACTTC	CASSKRTTGVATYEQYF
TRBJ1-1	.	TRBV6-5	.	TGTGCCAGCCGGGAGAGAGGGGTAGGTGAAGCTTTCTTT	CASRERGVGEAFF
TRBJ1-2	.	TRBV28	.	TGTGCCAGCAGTCCCGGGCCCCAGGGTGGCTACACCTTC	CASSPGPQGGYTF
TRBJ1-1	TRBD1	TRBV5-6	.	TGTGCCAGCAGCATAGGGACAGTGGCTTTCTTT	CASSIGTVAFF
TRBJ2-1	.	TRBV6-5	.	TGTGCCAGCAGTTACTGGGGAGCCAAAAGGAATGAGCAGTTCTTC	CASSYWGAKRNEQFF
TRBJ1-4	TRBD1	TRBV25-1	.	TGTGCCAGTGGACAGGGGGGAGTCGGTGAAAAACTGTTTTTT	CASGQGGVGEKLFF
TRBJ2-1	TRBD2	TRBV7-2	.	TGTGCCAGCAGCCCGGGGGGAGGAGGGTACAATGAGCAGTTCTTC	CASSPGGGGYNEQFF
TRBJ1-6	.	TRBV29-1	.	TGCAGCGTCCAGGGAGGGGTCAATTCACCCCTCCACTTT	CSVQGGVNSPLHF
TRBJ1-6	TRBD1	TRBV19	.	TGTGCCACCGGCAGGGGGGATTCCTATAATTCACCCCTCCACTTT	CATGRGDSYNSPLHF
TRBJ1-2	TRBD1	TRBV10-3	few	TGTGCCATCAGTTCCGGACAGGCGAATGGCTACACCTTC	CAISSGQANGYTF
TRBJ1-2	.	TRBV6-4	.	TGTGCCAGCAGTGCCAACGCCGGGGGGAGTTATGGCTACACCTTC	CASSANAGGSYGYTF
TRBJ1-1	.	TRBV25-1	.	TGTGCCAGCAGTGAACAGGGAGGAGGTACTGAAGCTTTCTTT	CASSEQGGGTEAFF
TRBJ2-2	TRBD2	TRBV5-4	.	TGTGCCAGCAGCCTATCTAGCGGGGGAGTGGTCGGGGAGCTGTTTTTT	CASSLSSGGVVGELFF
TRBJ1-6	TRBD1	TRBV27	.	TGTGCCAGCAGACCTTCACAGGGGCCCCCCTATAATTCACCCCTCCACTTT	CASRPSQGPPYNSPLHF
TRBJ1-3	.	TRBV5-6	.	TGTGCCAGCAGCTTAGTTGGGACACGAGGGTTAGATGGAAACACCATATATTTT	CASSLVGTRGLDGNTIYF
TRBJ1-6	.	TRBV7-9	.	TGTGCCAGCAGCTCAGTAATTGATTCACCCCTCCACTTT	CASSSVIDSPLHF
TRBJ1-2	.	TRBV28	.	TGTGCCAGCAAAACCGGGTCCCGATATGGCTACACCTTC	CASKTGSRYGYTF
TRBJ1-2	.	TRBV30	.	TGTGCCTGGAGTGCCACGTTGCGAAGATATAACTATGGCTACACCTTC	CAWSATLRRYNYGYTF
TRBJ1-4	.	TRBV10-3	.	TGTGCCATCAGTGAGTCCCTACAGGGTGGTGAAAAACTGTTTTTT	CAISESLQGGEKLFF
TRBJ1-1	TRBD1	TRBV11-3	.	TGTGCCAGCAGCCCGGAAGGGACAGGTGAAGCTTTCTTT	CASSPEGTGEAFF
TRBJ2-4	.	TRBV29-1	.	TGCAGCGTTGAAGAACGCTCTAGGGCCAAAAACATTCAGTACTTC	CSVEERSRAKNIQYF
TRBJ2-7	TRBD1	TRBV3-1/TRBV3-2	.	TGTGCCAGCAGCCAAGATCTTACAGGGGATTACGAGCAGTACTTC	CASSQDLTGDYEQYF
TRBJ1-1	.	TRBV25-1	.	TGTGCCAGCAGTGATAGCCAGGGAGGGACTGAAGCTTTCTTT	CASSDSQGGTEAFF
TRBJ2-5	.	TRBV24-1	.	TGTGCCACCAGTGATTCCCTCCTCCCCGAGACCCAGTACTTC	CATSDSLLPETQYF
TRBJ1-2	.	TRBV12-3/TRBV12-4	once	TGTGCCAGCGATGACAGTTCTAACTATGGCTACACCTTC	CASDDSSNYGYTF
TRBJ2-1	.	TRBV5-5	.	TGTGCCAGCAGCTTGGGCTGGGGCGTCAATGAGCAGTTCTTC	CASSLGWGVNEQFF
TRBJ1-1	.	TRBV11-2	once	TGTGCCAGCAGCAGGGACGGGGGGAACACTGAAGCTTTCTTT	CASSRDGGNTEAFF
TRBJ2-5	TRBD2	TRBV5-1	few	TGCGCCAGCAGCTTGTTCCCGGGGGGAATAAAAGAGACCCAGTACTTC	CASSLFPGGIKETQYF
TRBJ2-2	TRBD1	TRBV5-1	.	TGCGCCAGCAGCTTGGGGACAGGGACCACCGGGGAGCTGTTTTTT	CASSLGTGTTGELFF
TRBJ2-1	.	TRBV6-5	.	TGTGCCAGCAGGCCGGGGATATACAATGAGCAGTTCTTC	CASRPGIYNEQFF
TRBJ1-2	.	TRBV7-9	.	TGTGCCAGCAGCGTTAAGGAGGCCCGAACACCCTATGGCTACACCTTC	CASSVKEARTPYGYTF
TRBJ2-1	.	TRBV5-1	.	TGCGCCAGCATCCTCCACAATGAGCAGTTCTTC	CASILHNEQFF